This T cell receptor beta chain was sequenced during a study of blood T cell repertoires in COVID-19. Turning to the study itself: The United States, Italy and Spain supplied acute and convalescent COVID-19 samples.

Authors' methods: Amplifying reference gene primers gave estimates of nucleated cell counts. Here immunoSEQ multiplex PCR was the method, and the copy in TCRdb shows in-frame clones only, minus some. Clone size and the V and J calls come from that table; the DNA yielded D and trimming. The sample lists some 220,000 clones; just under 85% were seen once. This CDR3 has 15 amino acids. With 1 base removed from V and 0 bases from J, the gap between germline ends came to 10 bases. The germline V gene has CDR1 SGHRS and CDR2 YFSETQ. The sequenced sample was peripheral blood. The J gene is TRBJ1-2, the V gene TRBV5-1; a weak D match, TRBD1 (6 bases). This sequence was found in a man aged 50-59 years with acute or convalescent COVID-19. CDR3 amino acids: CASSLLQGPNYGYTF. In DNA form, the CDR3 reads TGCGCCAGCAGCTTGTTACAGGGACCTAACTATGGCTACACCTTC.